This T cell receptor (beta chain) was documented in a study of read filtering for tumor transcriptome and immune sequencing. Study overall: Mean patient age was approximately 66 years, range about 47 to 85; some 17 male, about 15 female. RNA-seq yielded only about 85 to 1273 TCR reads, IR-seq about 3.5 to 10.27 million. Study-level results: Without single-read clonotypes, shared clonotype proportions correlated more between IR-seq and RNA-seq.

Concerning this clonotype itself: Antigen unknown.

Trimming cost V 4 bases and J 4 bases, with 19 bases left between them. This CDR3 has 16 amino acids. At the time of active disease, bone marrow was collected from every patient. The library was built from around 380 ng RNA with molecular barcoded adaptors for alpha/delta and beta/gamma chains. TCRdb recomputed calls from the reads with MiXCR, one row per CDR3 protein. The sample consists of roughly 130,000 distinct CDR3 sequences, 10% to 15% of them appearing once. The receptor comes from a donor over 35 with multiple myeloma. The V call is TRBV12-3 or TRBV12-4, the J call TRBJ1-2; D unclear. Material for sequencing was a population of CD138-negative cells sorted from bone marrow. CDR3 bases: TGTGCCAGCAGTTCGTGGCCCCCGGGGTTTCGCTATGGCTACACCTTC. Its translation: CASSSWPPGFRYGYTF.